The text below deals with one T cell receptor beta chain. Its antigen is unknown. No qualities accompany the bases; no much larger clone lies one base away. The CDR3, cysteine through phenylalanine, is 14 amino acids long. Solely the CDR3 DNA is kept, with 42 bases framed from the first base. V is pared back by 1 base and J by 8 bases, with 14 bases lying between the germline termini. Reading the germline V gene gives CDR1 MGHDK and CDR2 SYGVNS. This sample is part of a study of blood T cell repertoires in COVID-19 (dated by TCRdb to 2018 to 2021). Context from the whole study: Samples from collaborators originated in the United States, Italy and Spain and spanned both the acute and convalescent phases of COVID-19. The material from the prospective study consisted of cDNA or gDNA derived from T cells, B-cell-depleted T cells, or PBMCs. Subjects who had been exposed to COVID-19, were actively infected with it, or had recovered from it provided the deeply sampled blood TCRbeta repertoires that made up the dataset. The repertoires were made available in a free public database intended to serve as a resource for research on the immune response to SARS-CoV-2. The samples were drawn from the first 160 participants of the ongoing ImmuneRACE study and from some 1,300 subjects provided by 6 global collaborators. Nearly every sample came with metadata listing a de-identified subject ID, COVID-19 status, age in years and sex. HLA class I and class II types, where available, came from metadata supplied by the sample provider rather than from assay-based typing.

The immunoSEQ Assay, a bias-controlled multiplex PCR, was used to amplify TCRbeta CDR3 regions from genomic DNA. The authors' pipeline ran thus. Within the assay, amplification of reference gene primers was used to estimate how many nucleated cells each sample contained. To quantify the absolute abundance of each unique TCRbeta CDR3 rearrangement, sequence reads were collapsed and filtered. Productive Simpson clonality was computed per sample as the square root of Simpson's diversity index over productive rearrangements. Drawn from immuneACCESS, this table holds only the in-frame rearrangements with V and J called that TCRdb kept. Clones are partly lost; checked studies trace under half to an unresolved V gene and leave the rest unexplained. That table furnishes V, J and clone size, whereas the DNA furnished D and trimming. The sample data list roughly 120,000 clones, and 82% of these were observed just once. The top ten clonotypes cover over 6% of the sample.

Collaborating institutions collected whole blood in K2EDTA tubes following their own protocols. For TCRbeta analysis, collaborators shipped samples in one of three forms: frozen whole blood, isolated PBMCs, or DNA extracted from either of those sample types. Findings and caveats that apply to the study as a whole: The amount of clinical and demographic metadata varied by source and participant and was provided uncurated.

The chain employs TRBV25-1 and TRBJ1-2; perhaps TRBD1 is the D gene, with 6 bases matching. The clonotype was recovered from a man between 65 and 85 years old with active or convalescent COVID-19. The material sequenced was peripheral blood. The DNA sequence reads TGTGCCAGCAGTGAATCTCGGGGGGCGCGGGGCTACACCTTC. This gives the protein CASSESRGARGYTF.